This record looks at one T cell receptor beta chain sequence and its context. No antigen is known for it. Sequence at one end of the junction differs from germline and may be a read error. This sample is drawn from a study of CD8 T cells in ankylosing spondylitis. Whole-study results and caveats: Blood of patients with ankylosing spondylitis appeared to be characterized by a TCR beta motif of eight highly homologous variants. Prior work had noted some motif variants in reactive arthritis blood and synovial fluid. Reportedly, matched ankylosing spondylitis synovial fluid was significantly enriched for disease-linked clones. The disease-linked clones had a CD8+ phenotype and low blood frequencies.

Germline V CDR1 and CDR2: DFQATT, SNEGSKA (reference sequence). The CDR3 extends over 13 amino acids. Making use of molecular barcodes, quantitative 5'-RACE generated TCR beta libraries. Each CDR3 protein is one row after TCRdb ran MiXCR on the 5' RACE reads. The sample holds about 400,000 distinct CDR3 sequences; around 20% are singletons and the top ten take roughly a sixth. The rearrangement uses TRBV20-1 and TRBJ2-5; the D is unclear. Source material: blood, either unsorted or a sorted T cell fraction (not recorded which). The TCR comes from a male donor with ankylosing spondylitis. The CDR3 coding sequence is TGCAGTGCTTCCTTAAACGTACAAGAGACTCAGTACTTC. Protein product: CSASLNVQETQYF.